Below, 8 T cell receptor beta chains from the same sample are listed, as sequenced in a study of CD8 T cells in ankylosing spondylitis. TCRdb analysed the 5' RACE reads with MiXCR anew, one entry per CDR3 protein. The table includes roughly 350,000 distinct CDR3 sequences, roughly 8% detected once. These receptors' targets are unknown. General study points: A motif in TCR beta, a set of seven to nine highly homologous variants, appeared characteristic of ankylosing spondylitis blood.

Sequenced: blood, either unsorted or a sorted T cell fraction (not recorded which). Receptors were obtained from a male donor with ankylosing spondylitis.

This clonotype was seen ten or more times. The chain employs TRBV9 and TRBJ2-7; D is undetermined. CDR1 is SGDLS and CDR2 is YYNGEE in the germline V gene. CDR3 length: 12 residues. Trimming removed 0 bases at V and 3 bases at J, with 4 bases between. The CDR3 nucleotides read TGTGCCAGCAGCGTAGACGGCTACGAGCAGTACTTC. It translates to CASSVDGYEQYF.

This clonotype was counted at least ten times. This chain links TRBV12-3 or TRBV12-4 with TRBJ2-3, with unresolved D. Trimming took 7 bases from V and 4 from J, leaving 15 bases between them. This CDR3 is 14 amino acids long. The CDR3 reads CASIPTLGSDTQYF. The CDR3 DNA reads as TGTGCCAGCATTCCGACTCTTGGTTCAGATACGCAGTATTTT.

The gene calls are TRBV4-3 and TRBJ2-3; the match to TRBD2 covers 11 bases. The CDR3 has 18 residues. V dropped 0 bases and J dropped 6; count of bases not matched to a gene: 11. Per germline, CDR1 LGHNA and CDR2 YSLEER. CDR3 loop: CASSQDLGTSGGRDTQYF. In DNA form, the CDR3 reads TGCGCCAGCAGCCAAGATCTTGGGACTAGCGGAGGACGGGATACGCAGTATTTT.

The chain joins TRBV2 to TRBJ1-5, with 7 bases that match TRBD1. This CDR3 has 14 amino acids. CDR1 and CDR2 from the germline V gene are SNHLY and FYNNEI. The V gene end was trimmed by 4 bases and the J gene end by 5 bases; junction bases not matched to a gene: 5. CDR3 in amino acids: CASSAEGADQPQHF. The CDR3 nucleotides read TGTGCCAGCAGTGCCGAGGGGGCAGATCAGCCCCAGCATTTT.

This clonotype was picked up many times. The rearrangement links TRBV12-3 or TRBV12-4 to TRBJ1-1, with D perhaps matching TRBD1 (5 bases). This CDR3 region has 14 residues. V was trimmed by 0 bases and J by 5 bases, leaving 10 bases between them. For the CDR3, the DNA is TGTGCCAGCAGTTTAGCGACAGCTATTACTGAAGCTTTCTTT. It encodes CASSLATAITEAFF.

This chain uses TRBV5-1 with TRBJ2-7; tentative D call: TRBD1 (6 bases). Trimming stripped 2 bases from V and 4 bases from J, with 13 bases between. Germline CDR1 and CDR2: SGHRS and YFSETQ. This CDR3 is built from 14 residues. The CDR3 DNA reads as TGCGCCAGCAGCTTTGTACAGGGCCGATACGAGCAGTACTTC. Translating it yields CASSFVQGRYEQYF.

The chain carries TRBV11-1 and TRBJ1-5; D remains ambiguous. Germline V gene sequence: CDR1 SGHAT, CDR2 FQDESV (reference sequence). This CDR3 comprises 19 residues. V was shortened by 1 base and J by 0 bases, with 19 bases between the two germline ends. CDR3 region: CASSLVLFLGILSNQPQHF. The CDR3 nucleotides are TGTGCCAGCAGCTTAGTATTGTTCTTAGGGATCCTTAGCAATCAGCCCCAGCATTTT.

The chain recombines TRBV12-3 or TRBV12-4 with TRBJ2-3; TRBD1 matches 9 bases. This CDR3 contains 13 residues. J gave up 4 bases and V 6 bases, and 2 bases lay outside the gene matches. CDR3 sequence reads: CASRRTGADTQYF. The CDR3 DNA sequence: TGTGCCAGCAGGCGGACAGGGGCAGATACGCAGTATTTT.